The table lists the clone carrying this T cell receptor (beta chain) with many counts. This record comes from a study of neurological immune-mediated disorders. Per the germline V gene, CDR1 is SGHRS and CDR2 is YFSETQ. V lost 0 bases and J lost 0; bases outside the gene matches: 6. The CDR3 runs 17 residues. A single record per CDR3 protein comes from TCRdb applying MiXCR to the 5' RACE reads. Of about 59,000 distinct CDR3 sequences detected, roughly 13% appear once; the ten largest clones hold about 10%. The chain combines TRBV5-1 with TRBJ2-1; 7 bases are shared with TRBD2. The source material was PBMCs. The receptor comes from a woman in her sixties or seventies with HTLV-1-associated myelopathy (HAM/TSP). The CDR3 region is CASSLASGGSSYNEQFF. CDR3 nucleotide sequence: TGCGCCAGCAGCTTGGCCTCTGGCGGGAGCTCCTACAATGAGCAGTTCTTC.